The next 29 T cell receptor beta chains were all read from a single sample in a study of T cells in Graves' hyperthyroidism and ophthalmopathy. Amplified TCR beta CDR3 regions derived from RNA transcripts. Researchers ran a first-round RT-PCR on the TCR CDR3 using the HTBI primer set. TCRdb re-analysed the multiplex PCR reads in MiXCR, keeping a single row per CDR3 protein. The sample carries about 550,000 distinct CDR3 sequences, around 21% recorded once. The sample consisted of blood. These receptor sequences come from a man in his late teens or twenties with Graves' hyperthyroidism.

There are many counts of this clonotype. The gene calls are TRBV20-1 and TRBJ1-1; weak D call: TRBD1 (5 bases). Germline lookup yields CDR1 DFQATT and CDR2 SNEGSKA (reference sequence). With 5 bases removed from V and 5 bases from J, the gap between germline ends came to 15 bases. The CDR3 length is 13 residues. CDR3 protein: CSALGRVETEAFF. CDR3 nucleotides: TGCAGTGCTCTGGGACGGGTGGAGACTGAAGCTTTCTTT.

This clonotype was seen repeatedly, ten times or more. J is TRBJ1-2 and V is TRBV9, with 7 nucleotides matching TRBD1. V shed 4 bases and J 5 bases; nucleotides not matched to a gene: 8. Per the germline V gene, CDR1 is SGDLS and CDR2 is YYNGEE. This CDR3 contains 14 residues. The CDR3 sequence: CASSPADRTYGYTF. DNA for the CDR3: TGTGCCAGCAGCCCCGCGGACAGGACATATGGCTACACCTTC.

The genes are TRBV7-2 and TRBJ2-5; TRBD2 aligns across 10 bases. This CDR3 region has 16 residues. V lost 1 base to trimming and J lost 4 bases; unmatched junction nucleotides: 6. The germline CDR1 and CDR2 sequences are SGHTA and FQGNSA. CDR3 nucleotides: TGTGCCAGCAGCTTAGAACTAGCGGGGATCCGAGAGACCCAGTACTTC. As protein: CASSLELAGIRETQYF.

This clonotype was seen at least ten times. CDR3 protein: CASSKPGVLVTGELFF. The CDR3 DNA follows: TGTGCCAGCAGTAAACCAGGGGTGTTGGTTACCGGGGAGCTGTTTTTT. The chain recombines TRBV6-1 with TRBJ2-2, with D possibly being TRBD1 (6 bases). The germline V gene encodes CDR1 MNHNS and CDR2 SASEGT. Trimming pared 5 bases from V and 5 bases from J, leaving 18 bases between. This CDR3 is built from 16 residues.

This clonotype has ten or more counts. This chain links TRBV20-1 with TRBJ1-1, with no clear D. V dropped 5 bases and J dropped 1 base, with 8 bases sitting between them. The CDR3 totals 12 residues. Germline CDR1 DFQATT, CDR2 SNEGSKA (reference sequence). CDR3 protein: CSAGPRNTEAFF. The CDR3 nucleotides read TGCAGTGCTGGGCCTCGGAACACTGAAGCTTTCTTT.

Details on this clonotype: This sequence may be a read error, since a much larger clone differs from it by one base. The chain employs TRBV30 and TRBJ2-5; D gene uncertain. With 4 bases removed from V and 5 bases from J, the gap between germline ends came to 14 bases. Per the germline V gene, CDR1 is GTSNPN and CDR2 is SVGIG (reference sequence). This CDR3 comprises 13 residues. The chain's CDR3 is CAWTILPGETQYF. DNA for the CDR3: TGTGCCTGGACCATACTTCCCGGCGAGACCCAGTACTTC.

This chain uses TRBV19 with TRBJ2-2; 10 bases are a match to TRBD2. Germline assignment: CDR1 LNHDA and CDR2 SQIVND (reference sequence). The CDR3 has 14 residues. V was pared by 10 bases and J by 6 bases, with 8 bases of the junction left unmatched. The CDR3 sequence is CATAPLAGAGELFF. The CDR3 nucleotides are TGTGCCACCGCACCTCTAGCGGGGGCCGGGGAGCTGTTTTTT.

About this clonotype itself: This may stem from a read error, because a much larger clone lies one nucleotide away. The chain couples TRBV20-1 to TRBJ1-1; no definite D call. CDR3 size: 14 residues. The V gene's germline CDR1 is DFQATT and CDR2 SNEGSKA (reference sequence). CDR3 bases: TGCAGTTCTAGAGATCTTCGTCGTCCCACTGAAGCTTTCTTT. Encoded protein: CSSRDLRRPTEAFF.

This clonotype occurred many times. The J gene is TRBJ2-7, the V gene TRBV28, with D possibly matching TRBD2 (7 bases). CDR3 size: 14 residues. In germline, CDR1 is MDHEN, CDR2 SYDVKM. Trimming removed 6 bases from V and 5 bases from J, with 17 bases in between. DNA for the CDR3: TGTGCCAGCAGCCTAGGGGGGGATATCCACGAGCAGTACTTC. Residues: CASSLGGDIHEQYF.

In its sample, this clonotype was seen many times. The chain is built from TRBV6-5 and TRBJ2-7; 7 positions match TRBD2. CDR3 size: 14 residues. J was trimmed by 5 bases and V by 2 bases; bases with no gene match: 6. CDR1 is MNHEY, CDR2 SVGAGI, per germline. CDR3 DNA sequence: TGTGCCAGCAGTTACCGGGGGGTGTACGACGAGCAGTACTTC. Translation gives CASSYRGVYDEQYF.

This clonotype was found many times. The genes are TRBV6-5 and TRBJ1-2; D is unresolved. CDR3 size: 15 residues. V lost 0 bases to trimming and J lost 4 bases, with 12 bases between them. The germline gives CDR1 MNHEY, CDR2 SVGAGI. The CDR3, as DNA: TGTGCCAGCAGTTACTCGGCGATCGTCCCCTATGGCTACACCTTC. It yields the protein CASSYSAIVPYGYTF.

This clonotype was observed at least ten times. The chain is built from TRBV12-3 or TRBV12-4 and TRBJ2-2; TRBD1 aligns across 7 bases. The CDR3 sequence is 16 residues long. Germline trimming cut 7 bases from V and 4 bases from J; bases unmatched to any gene: 12. Here the CDR3 reads CASNPGQIFSTGELFF. CDR3 bases: TGTGCCAGCAACCCGGGACAGATCTTCTCCACCGGGGAGCTGTTTTTT.

Only a few counts were recorded for this clonotype. The rearrangement uses TRBV6-5 and TRBJ1-5; possibly TRBD1 for D (6 bases). V dropped 4 bases and J dropped 7 bases, with 17 bases sitting between them. The CDR3 runs 15 residues. Per germline, CDR1 MNHEY and CDR2 SVGAGI. CDR3 sequence (DNA): TGTGCCAGCAGTTTTGGGGCCCAGGGGAGACAGCCCCAGCATTTT. Its protein is CASSFGAQGRQPQHF.

The rearrangement uses TRBV28 and TRBJ1-1; D is uncertain. This CDR3 contains 13 residues. Germline CDR1 MDHEN, CDR2 SYDVKM. Trimming cost V 10 bases and J 0 bases, with 12 bases left between them. The CDR3 spells CATTGVMNTEAFF. In DNA, the CDR3 is TGTGCCACCACTGGGGTGATGAACACTGAAGCTTTCTTT.

This clonotype was counted ten times or more. The rearrangement uses TRBV11-2 and TRBJ2-2; D is unclear. The germline V gene has CDR1 SGHAT and CDR2 FQNNGV. V gave up 5 bases and J gave up 6 bases, with 10 bases separating them. The CDR3 is made up of 13 amino acids. The CDR3 is CASSPEQAGELFF. The CDR3 DNA is TGTGCCAGCAGCCCGGAGCAGGCCGGGGAGCTGTTTTTT.

In its sample, this clonotype was seen a few times. This chain joins TRBV29-1 and TRBJ1-2; tentatively, D is TRBD1 (5 bases). Trimming left V 7 bases short and J 3 bases short, with 15 bases between. Germline CDR1 is SQVTM and CDR2 is ANQGSEA. This CDR3 has 13 residues. The CDR3 here is CSAGPRSDYGYTF. CDR3 sequence (DNA): TGCAGCGCGGGGCCTCGTAGCGACTATGGCTACACCTTC.

This clonotype has a count of ten or more. The chain uses TRBV2 and TRBJ1-2; D call uncertain. This CDR3 comprises 16 residues. The germline V and J ends were trimmed by 6 bases and 2 bases, with 19 bases remaining between them. Germline V gene sequence: CDR1 SNHLY, CDR2 FYNNEI. This chain's CDR3 is CASRQDQGLPNYGYTF. The DNA for the CDR3 is TGTGCCAGCAGGCAGGATCAAGGACTCCCAAACTATGGCTACACCTTC.

This clonotype has ten or more counts. The chain is built from TRBV28 and TRBJ1-5; 7 bases line up with TRBD1. The CDR3 sequence is 16 residues long. The junction had 7 bases not matched to a gene; V was cut back by 5 bases and J by 0 bases. Looked up from germline, CDR1 is MDHEN and CDR2 is SYDVKM. CDR3 loop: CASSRRGANSNQPQHF. The CDR3 nucleotides read TGTGCCAGCAGTCGCAGGGGGGCAAATAGCAATCAGCCCCAGCATTTT. Supplemented by reference TRBV28 and TRBJ1-5, the full variable domain reads DVKVTQSSRYLVKRTGEKVFLECVQDMDHENMFWYRQDPGLGLRLIYFSYDVKMKEKGDIPEGYSVSREKKERFSLILESASTNQTSMYLCASSRRGANSNQPQHFGDGTRLSIL.

On this clonotype itself: A read error may explain this, as a much larger clone is one base away. J is TRBJ1-3 and V is TRBV29-1; no clear D. The germline CDR1 and CDR2 sequences are SQVTM and ANQGSEA. CDR3 size: 11 residues. CDR3 DNA: TGCAGCGGGAGCTCTGGAAGCACCATATATTTT. Residues: CSGSSGSTIYF.

On this clonotype itself: A much larger clone lies one base from this, so it may be a read error. The chain employs TRBV6-5 and TRBJ1-1, with 10 bases lining up with TRBD1. The CDR3 is made up of 16 amino acids. The germline V gene encodes CDR1 MNHEY and CDR2 SVGAGI. The CDR3 reads CASSYRGQGRRTEACF. Here the CDR3 DNA reads TGTGCCAGCAGTTACAGGGGACAGGGGCGGCGGACTGAAGCTTGCTTT.

This clonotype appeared many times. The rearrangement uses TRBV2 and TRBJ2-6; TRBD1 matches 8 bases. This CDR3 region has 13 residues. Germline loops: CDR1 SNHLY, CDR2 FYNNEI. The CDR3 loop is CANRGAGANVLTF. The CDR3 coding sequence is TGTGCGAACAGGGGGGCTGGGGCCAACGTCCTGACTTTC. Combining the CDR3 with reference TRBV2 and TRBJ2-6 gives the whole variable domain EPEVTQTPSHQVTQMGQEVILRCVPISNHLYFYWYRQILGQKVEFLVSFYNNEISEKSEIFDDQFSVERPDGSNFTLKIRSTKLEDSAMYFCANRGAGANVLTFGAGSRLTVL.

The table lists this clonotype with a few counts. The chain recombines TRBV4-1 with TRBJ2-5; TRBD2 matches at 8 bases. Germline assignment: CDR1 MGHRA and CDR2 YSYEKL. The junction had 5 bases not matched to a gene; V was cut back by 1 base and J by 1 base. This CDR3 spans 16 amino acids. CDR3 protein: CASSQGVAGGQETQYF. The CDR3 DNA reads as TGCGCCAGCAGCCAAGGGGTTGCGGGAGGCCAAGAGACCCAGTACTTC.

There are a few counts of this clonotype. The V gene is TRBV20-1, the J gene TRBJ2-2; no definite D call. Germline CDR1 reads DFQATT; CDR2 reads SNEGSKA (reference sequence). The CDR3 totals 13 residues. The V end lost 5 bases, the J end lost 3 bases, and 10 bases lay between the germline ends. CDR3 protein: CSASFRDTGELFF. Here the CDR3 DNA reads TGCAGTGCTTCCTTCCGGGACACCGGGGAGCTGTTTTTT.

This clonotype was seen a few times. The chain couples TRBV30 to TRBJ1-1; 8 bases are shared with TRBD1. CDR1 and CDR2 (germline): GTSNPN, SVGIG (reference sequence). The CDR3 runs 13 residues. J lost 3 bases, V lost 8 bases, and 8 bases had no gene match. CDR3 DNA: TGTGCCCATAGGACAGGGTTGTACACTGAAGCTTTCTTT. It yields the protein CAHRTGLYTEAFF.

There are many counts of this clonotype. The chain is built from TRBV7-2 and TRBJ1-6; TRBD1 is a possible D gene (5 bases). This CDR3 is 14 amino acids long. With 5 bases removed from V and 8 bases from J, the gap between germline ends came to 13 bases. The germline V gene has CDR1 SGHTA and CDR2 FQGNSA. The CDR3 protein is CASSPRTHDSPLHF. The CDR3 coding sequence is TGTGCCAGCAGCCCGAGGACACACGATTCACCCCTCCACTTT.

This chain joins TRBV4-1 and TRBJ1-2, with D uncertain. Germline CDR1 MGHRA, CDR2 YSYEKL. The CDR3 runs to 15 residues. V was cut by 0 bases and J by 1 base, with 9 bases left in between. The chain's CDR3 is CASSQEVTLNYGYTF. The CDR3 coding sequence is TGCGCCAGCAGCCAAGAAGTGACCCTTAACTATGGCTACACCTTC.

This clonotype was picked up many times. V and J are TRBV20-1 and TRBJ2-7, with D possibly matching TRBD1 (6 bases). In germline, CDR1 is DFQATT, CDR2 SNEGSKA (reference sequence). Trimming stripped 5 bases from V and 2 bases from J, with 16 bases between. This CDR3 is 14 amino acids long. CDR3 residues: CSARVLQGTYEQYF. CDR3 sequence (DNA): TGCAGTGCTCGAGTACTACAGGGAACCTACGAGCAGTACTTC.

Many counts were recorded for this clonotype. The chain has TRBV10-3 and TRBJ2-7; 9 positions match TRBD1. This CDR3 has 14 residues. Germline-derived CDR1 and CDR2 are ENHRY and SYGVKD. V lost 8 bases to trimming and J lost 1 base; unmatched junction nucleotides: 6. The CDR3 sequence is CAIGRDRESYEQYF. Here the CDR3 DNA reads TGTGCCATCGGCCGGGACAGGGAGTCCTACGAGCAGTACTTC.

The chain combines TRBV28 with TRBJ2-7, with D possibly TRBD2 on 6 matching bases. Germline V gene sequence: CDR1 MDHEN, CDR2 SYDVKM. The V end was cut by 2 bases, the J end by 2 bases, with 13 bases between. The CDR3 has 15 amino acids. CDR3 residues: CASSLQVAATYEQYF. CDR3 coding DNA: TGTGCCAGCAGTTTACAGGTAGCGGCCACCTACGAGCAGTACTTC.